The rows below give T cell receptor beta chains drawn from one sample of a study of T cell responses to AZD1222 COVID-19 vaccine. The assay was immunoSEQ multiplex PCR, and TCRdb's table has in-frame clones only and misses some. In the table there are about 150,000 clones, 85% to 90% of which are singletons. This material consisted of peripheral blood, taken 28 days after the second AZD1222 dose. These TCRs come from an adult who received the AZD1222 COVID-19 vaccine. The CDR3 runs from the conserved cysteine through the conserved F or W. The order of the fields is CDR3 length, clone size, J gene, V gene, D gene, CDR3 protein, CDR3 DNA. A D gene is named only where the DNA matches it firmly. A clone size is listed for some rows: how often the clone was seen (once, few, many), or a class if it is expanded.

13 once TRBJ2-1 TRBV19 - CASSIDKIVGQFF TGTGCCAGTAGTATAGATAAAATCGTGGGGCAGTTCTTC
13 - TRBJ1-5 TRBV6-5 - CASSSVSNQPQHF TGTGCCAGCAGCTCGGTTAGCAATCAGCCCCAGCATTTT
14 few TRBJ1-2 TRBV2 - CASSEFPSNYGYTF TGTGCCAGCAGTGAGTTTCCTTCCAACTATGGCTACACCTTC
13 - TRBJ2-2 TRBV12-3/TRBV12-4 - CASTRGYGGELFF TGTGCCAGCACCCGGGGGTATGGCGGGGAGCTGTTTTTT
14 - TRBJ2-7 TRBV15 - CATSSDRGPPEQYF TGTGCCACCAGCAGTGACCGGGGACCACCCGAGCAGTACTTC
14 few TRBJ2-5 TRBV19 TRBD1 CASSMGQGGETQYF TGTGCCAGTAGTATGGGACAGGGGGGCGAGACCCAGTACTTC
14 - TRBJ1-1 TRBV28 - CASITGGIKHEAFF TGTGCCAGCATCACCGGGGGGATAAAACACGAAGCTTTCTTT
15 - TRBJ1-2 TRBV15 - CATSRGGEGVYGYTF TGTGCCACCAGCAGAGGAGGGGAAGGCGTCTATGGCTACACCTTC
15 - TRBJ1-1 TRBV29-1 - CSVEDPRRGGTEAFF TGCAGCGTTGAAGATCCGCGCAGAGGAGGGACTGAAGCTTTCTTT
13 - TRBJ2-6 TRBV28 - CASRPSGANVLTF TGTGCCAGCAGGCCCTCTGGGGCCAACGTCCTGACTTTC
16 - TRBJ2-7 TRBV4-2 TRBD2 CASSQERLAGPYEQYF TGTGCCAGCAGCCAAGAGAGACTAGCGGGACCCTACGAGCAGTACTTC
14 - TRBJ2-3 TRBV30 - CAWSVRASTDTQYF TGTGCCTGGAGTGTAAGGGCCTCCACAGATACGCAGTATTTT
15 - TRBJ1-5 TRBV15 TRBD1 CATSRRTGLNQPQHF TGTGCCACCAGCAGGAGGACAGGGCTAAATCAGCCCCAGCATTTT
13 - TRBJ2-7 TRBV7-2 - CASSLTFPGEQYF TGTGCCAGCAGCTTAACATTCCCGGGGGAGCAGTACTTC
15 once TRBJ2-3 TRBV28 TRBD1 CASRTPGGGLDTQYF TGTGCCAGCAGGACCCCAGGGGGTGGGTTAGATACGCAGTATTTT
14 - TRBJ1-6 TRBV28 - CASSRPQLRSPLHF TGTGCCAGCAGCCGCCCTCAGTTGAGGTCACCCCTCCACTTT
12 - TRBJ2-7 TRBV7-9 - CASSPEGYEQYF TGTGCCAGCAGCCCGGAGGGTTACGAGCAGTACTTC
14 - TRBJ1-4 TRBV5-6 - CASSLGRINEKLFF TGTGCCAGCAGCTTGGGTCGGATTAATGAAAAACTGTTTTTT
16 - TRBJ1-2 TRBV15 - CATSRGPQGKYEGYTF TGTGCCACCAGCAGAGGACCGCAGGGCAAGTATGAGGGCTACACCTTC
16 - TRBJ2-7 TRBV18 TRBD2 CASSPPGLAGVSEQYF TGTGCCAGCTCACCACCGGGACTAGCGGGTGTAAGCGAGCAGTACTTC
16 - TRBJ2-6 TRBV5-4 TRBD2 CASSSGRATGANVLTF TGTGCCAGCTCCTCCGGGAGGGCGACCGGGGCCAACGTCCTGACTTTC
18 - TRBJ2-2 TRBV7-7 TRBD2 CASSLEGLACRGTGELFF TGTGCTAGCAGCCTAGAGGGACTAGCTTGTCGGGGCACCGGGGAGCTGTTTTTT
12 - TRBJ2-7 TRBV29-1 - CSVEESGNEQYF TGCAGCGTTGAAGAGTCTGGGAACGAGCAGTACTTC